Below, 32 T cell receptor beta chains from the same sample are listed, as sequenced in a study of blood T cell repertoires in COVID-19. Only in-frame clones appear in the TCRdb table, and some are missing; sequencing was by immunoSEQ multiplex PCR. The data hold fewer than 200,000 clones, with around 82% observed a single time. The sequencing sample was made of PBMCs or T cells enriched from blood (not recorded which). All receptors derive from a man in his sixties who had recovered from COVID-19.

This sequence joins TRBV19 and TRBJ1-2, with 7 bases matching TRBD1. J gave up 2 bases and V 2 bases, and 8 bases lay outside the gene matches. The CDR3 length is 16 residues. Germline V gives CDR1 LNHDA, CDR2 SQIVND (reference sequence). The CDR3 sequence: CASSILGTVPNYGYTF. The CDR3 DNA is TGTGCCAGTAGTATACTGGGGACAGTTCCCAACTATGGCTACACCTTC.

The chain uses TRBV9 and TRBJ2-1; 8 nucleotides line up with TRBD2. In germline, CDR1 is SGDLS, CDR2 YYNGEE. This CDR3 comprises 14 residues. J lost 7 bases, V lost 4 bases, and 7 bases had no gene match. The CDR3 DNA reads TGTGCCAGCAGCCCTCGGACTAGCAAGAATGAGCAGTTCTTC. It translates to CASSPRTSKNEQFF.

J is TRBJ2-1 and V is TRBV5-8, with 9 bases aligning to TRBD1. The CDR3 has 16 amino acids. The junction had 10 bases not matched to a gene; V was cut back by 3 bases and J by 6 bases. The V gene's germline CDR1 is SGHTS and CDR2 YDEGEE. CDR3 sequence (DNA): TGTGCCAGCAGCTCTGTGGGGACAGGGTCCCGCAATGAGCAGTTCTTC. Protein sequence: CASSSVGTGSRNEQFF.

The J gene is TRBJ2-7, the V gene TRBV5-1; no firm D call. Trimming took 0 bases from V and 5 from J, leaving 12 bases between them. This CDR3 region has 14 residues. Germline V lookup: CDR1 SGHRS, CDR2 YFSETQ. The CDR3 is CASSLAVVRDEQYF. CDR3 nucleotides: TGCGCCAGCAGCTTGGCCGTAGTCCGGGACGAGCAGTACTTC. Drawing the rest from reference TRBV5-1 and TRBJ2-7, the complete variable domain is KAGVTQTPRYLIKTRGQQVTLSCSPISGHRSVSWYQQTPGQGLQFLFEYFSETQRNKGNFPGRFSGRQFSNSRSEMNVSTLELGDSALYLCASSLAVVRDEQYFGPGTRLTVT.

The rearrangement joins TRBV3-1 (or the pseudogene TRBV3-2) to TRBJ2-3, with 10 bases aligning to TRBD1. V gave up 5 bases and J gave up 4 bases; unmatched junction bases: 9. CDR3 length: 16 amino acids. Germline-derived CDR1 and CDR2 are LGHDT and YNNKEL (reference sequence). CDR3 sequence reads: CASSNRRQGASDTQYF. The CDR3 region has the DNA TGTGCCAGCAGCAACCGCCGACAGGGGGCATCAGATACGCAGTATTTT.

The chain links TRBV2 to TRBJ1-2, with D unclear. CDR3 length: 14 residues. Trimming stripped 8 bases from V and 0 bases from J, with 13 bases between. CDR1 is SNHLY, CDR2 FYNNEI, per germline. This CDR3 is CASVRSEANYGYTF. CDR3 DNA: TGTGCCAGCGTTAGAAGTGAAGCTAACTATGGCTACACCTTC.

The chain carries TRBV6-5 and TRBJ2-5; 11 bases agree with TRBD1. Per the germline V gene, CDR1 is MNHEY and CDR2 is SVGAGI. V lost 6 bases to trimming and J lost 4 bases; unmatched junction nucleotides: 1. The CDR3 is 13 amino acids. CDR3 sequence: CASRDRGRETQYF. The CDR3 DNA reads TGTGCCAGCAGGGACAGGGGGCGAGAGACCCAGTACTTC.

The CDR3 DNA reads TGTGCCAGCAGCAGCGATCCCGGGACTAGCGGGATCGCCTACGAGCAGTACTTC. This translates into CASSSDPGTSGIAYEQYF. The J gene is TRBJ2-7, the V gene TRBV21-1; the table's D call, TRBD2, was not checked against the DNA. TRBV21-1 is flagged as a pseudogene. The CDR3 spans 18 residues.

This chain joins TRBV5-6 and TRBJ2-1, with 8 bases identical to TRBD2. This CDR3 has 14 residues. With V trimmed by 1 base and J by 7 bases, 4 bases remained unmatched. Looked up from germline, CDR1 is SGHDT and CDR2 is YYEEEE. Here the CDR3 reads CASSLTGGRNEQFF. CDR3 nucleotide sequence: TGTGCCAGCAGCTTGACGGGGGGGCGGAATGAGCAGTTCTTC.

The chain combines TRBV19 with TRBJ1-1; the D gene is possibly TRBD1 (5 bases). CDR1 and CDR2 from the germline V gene are LNHDA and SQIVND (reference sequence). This CDR3 is built from 14 residues. With 5 bases removed from V and 1 base from J, the gap between germline ends came to 11 bases. The CDR3 DNA is TGTGCCAGTAGTGTCACAGGTACGAACACTGAAGCTTTCTTT. Encoded protein: CASSVTGTNTEAFF.

The chain joins TRBV19 to TRBJ1-5; the D gene is possibly TRBD1 (5 bases). Trimming left V 5 bases short and J 0 bases short, with 17 bases between. The length of the CDR3 is 17 residues. Per germline, CDR1 LNHDA and CDR2 SQIVND (reference sequence). The DNA for the CDR3 is TGTGCCAGTAGTTTGCGGGACGCGACGACTAGCAATCAGCCCCAGCATTTT. This gives the protein CASSLRDATTSNQPQHF.

The chain combines TRBV19 with TRBJ2-5; 9 nucleotides line up with TRBD1. CDR3 size: 16 residues. The V segment lost 4 bases and the J segment 4 bases; nucleotides outside the gene matches: 10. CDR1 LNHDA and CDR2 SQIVND come from the germline V gene (reference sequence). The chain's CDR3 is CASSTPRTGAGETQYF. CDR3 coding DNA: TGTGCCAGTAGTACCCCTAGGACAGGGGCGGGAGAGACCCAGTACTTC.

In this sample, this clone turned up once. This sequence joins TRBV7-9 and TRBJ1-2; D is unresolved. V gave up 5 bases and J gave up 2 bases, with 6 bases separating them. The CDR3 is 12 amino acids. Germline V CDR1 and CDR2: SEHNR, FQNEAQ (reference sequence). CDR3 protein: CASSPANYGYTF. CDR3 nucleotides: TGTGCCAGCAGCCCCGCGAACTATGGCTACACCTTC.

This clone is a singleton in its sample. The chain combines TRBV4-1 with TRBJ1-1, with TRBD1 as a possible D gene (5 bases). This CDR3 region has 13 residues. Germline V gene lookup returns CDR1 MGHRA and CDR2 YSYEKL. Between the trimmed V and J ends, which lost 10 bases and 5 bases, there was a span of 17 bases. CDR3 residues: CATRQGLATEAFF. The CDR3 nucleotides are TGCGCCACCCGGCAGGGATTGGCGACTGAAGCTTTCTTT.

V usage is TRBV28 and J usage is TRBJ1-3; no definite D call. This CDR3 spans 13 amino acids. Trimming removed 3 bases from V and 7 bases from J, with 10 bases in between. Germline CDR1 reads MDHEN; CDR2 reads SYDVKM. This CDR3 reads CASSFQSANTIYF. CDR3 DNA: TGTGCCAGCAGTTTTCAGTCAGCGAACACCATATATTTT.

This chain joins TRBV11-2 and TRBJ2-3; TRBD2 matches 9 bases. CDR3 size: 15 residues. CDR1 SGHAT and CDR2 FQNNGV come from the germline V gene. The V and J ends lost 3 bases and 2 bases, in that order; junction bases with no gene match: 3. The CDR3 loop is CASSLRGGYTDTQYF. The CDR3 DNA sequence: TGTGCCAGCAGCTTGCGGGGGGGGTACACAGATACGCAGTATTTT.

J is TRBJ1-4 and V is TRBV19; no clear D gene. This CDR3 comprises 14 residues. V was cut by 3 bases and J by 8 bases, with 13 bases left in between. Looked up from germline, CDR1 is LNHDA and CDR2 is SQIVND (reference sequence). The CDR3 loop is CASSMRSSTEKLFF. The CDR3 DNA reads as TGTGCCAGTAGTATGCGTTCCTCAACCGAAAAACTGTTTTTT.

This chain uses TRBV28 with TRBJ2-3; TRBD2 is a possible D gene (6 bases). This CDR3 spans 14 amino acids. The germline V gene has CDR1 MDHEN and CDR2 SYDVKM. Trimming stripped 3 bases from V and 5 bases from J, with 12 bases between. The CDR3 bases are TGTGCCAGCAGTTTGGGTAGGAGGGGAGATACGCAGTATTTT. This encodes CASSLGRRGDTQYF.

The gene calls are TRBV28 and TRBJ1-5; the match to TRBD1 covers 7 bases. CDR3 length equals 13 residues. V dropped 4 bases and J dropped 6; count of bases not matched to a gene: 3. CDR1 MDHEN and CDR2 SYDVKM come from the germline V gene. CDR3 coding DNA: TGTGCCAGCAGTTCACACAGGGGTCAGCCCCAGCATTTT. It is translated as CASSSHRGQPQHF.

The V call is TRBV28, the J call TRBJ1-5; no reliable D call. V dropped 2 bases and J dropped 4 bases, with 6 bases sitting between them. This CDR3 has 13 amino acids. Germline V gives CDR1 MDHEN, CDR2 SYDVKM. The CDR3 sequence is CASSLEKNQPQHF. The CDR3 DNA sequence: TGTGCCAGCAGTTTAGAGAAGAATCAGCCCCAGCATTTT.

V gene TRBV4-1 combines with J gene TRBJ2-5; D is perhaps TRBD2 (6 bases). CDR1 is MGHRA and CDR2 is YSYEKL in the germline V gene. V was cut by 3 bases and J by 5 bases, with 13 bases left in between. The CDR3 runs 14 residues. The CDR3 reads CASSQGTSSETQYF. The DNA of the CDR3 is TGCGCCAGCAGCCAGGGAACTAGCTCCGAGACCCAGTACTTC.

The chain links TRBV6-5 to TRBJ2-3; 12 nucleotides match TRBD2. The CDR3 loop spans 15 amino acids. Germline V gene data show CDR1 as MNHEY and CDR2 as SVGAGI. V lost 4 bases and J lost 5; bases outside the gene matches: 4. The CDR3 nucleotides read TGTGCCAGCAGTTCTAGCGGGGGGGCGAAAGATACGCAGTATTTT. It encodes CASSSSGGAKDTQYF.

The chain combines TRBV4-1 with TRBJ2-3; D remains unclear. Trimming took 7 bases from V and 2 from J, leaving 13 bases between them. The CDR3 sequence is 14 residues long. CDR1 is MGHRA, CDR2 YSYEKL, per germline. CDR3 in amino acids: CASTWALLTDTQYF. CDR3 DNA: TGCGCCAGCACTTGGGCCTTACTCACAGATACGCAGTATTTT.

The chain is built from TRBV27 and TRBJ2-5, with 12 bases matching TRBD2. There are 16 residues in the CDR3. CDR1 and CDR2 from the germline V gene are MNHEY and SMNVEV (reference sequence). Trimming at V came to 1 base and at J to 3 bases, leaving 3 bases not matched to a gene. CDR3 sequence: CASSLLLAGGKETQYF. Here the CDR3 DNA reads TGTGCCAGCAGTTTATTACTAGCGGGGGGAAAAGAGACCCAGTACTTC.

V and J are TRBV9 and TRBJ1-1; tentative D call: TRBD1 (6 bases). The V end was cut by 2 bases, the J end by 4 bases, with 12 bases between. This CDR3 comprises 14 residues. Germline V gene sequence: CDR1 SGDLS, CDR2 YYNGEE. CDR3 region: CASSVTTTGTEAFF. CDR3 sequence (DNA): TGTGCCAGCAGCGTCACCACGACAGGCACTGAAGCTTTCTTT. Using reference TRBV9 and TRBJ1-1 for the parts outside the CDR3, the full variable domain is DSGVTQTPKHLITATGQRVTLRCSPRSGDLSVYWYQQSLDQGLQFLIQYYNGEERAKGNILERFSAQQFPDLHSELNLSSLELGDSALYFCASSVTTTGTEAFFGQGTRLTVV.

The chain couples TRBV28 to TRBJ2-1; D is perhaps TRBD2 (6 bases). The CDR3 has 15 amino acids. The V and J ends lost 1 base and 3 bases respectively, with 10 bases between them. The germline gives CDR1 MDHEN, CDR2 SYDVKM. The CDR3 sequence: CASSLFGGNYNEQFF. CDR3 nucleotides: TGTGCCAGCAGTTTATTTGGGGGGAACTACAATGAGCAGTTCTTC.

The rearrangement joins TRBV27 to TRBJ2-7; 9 bases are shared with TRBD1. From germline, CDR1 is MNHEY and CDR2 SMNVEV (reference sequence). The CDR3 is made up of 16 amino acids. The J segment lost 0 bases and the V segment lost 0 bases, leaving 3 bases of the junction unmatched. Written as DNA, the CDR3 is TGTGCCAGCAGTTTATCTATGGGACAGGGCTCCTACGAGCAGTACTTC. It is translated as CASSLSMGQGSYEQYF.

The chain combines TRBV3-1 (or the pseudogene TRBV3-2) with TRBJ1-3; no reliable D call. Trimming left V 2 bases short and J 3 bases short, with 14 bases between. The CDR3 spans 16 residues. The V gene's germline CDR1 is LGHDT and CDR2 YNNKEL (reference sequence). CDR3 nucleotide sequence: TGTGCCAGCAGCCAACGAGAAAGCTACGGTGGAAACACCATATATTTT. It is translated as CASSQRESYGGNTIYF.

This chain links TRBV5-8 with TRBJ2-7, with TRBD2 as a possible D gene (6 bases). CDR1 and CDR2 (germline): SGHTS, YDEGEE. This CDR3 has 14 residues. V was clipped by 4 bases and J by 2 bases, with 13 bases between them. The CDR3 is CASSRSGTTYEQYF. The DNA for the CDR3 is TGTGCCAGCAGCCGTAGCGGAACCACCTACGAGCAGTACTTC.

J is TRBJ2-3 and V is TRBV5-1; 11 nucleotides agree with TRBD2. The CDR3 has 16 residues. In germline, CDR1 is SGHRS, CDR2 YFSETQ. The V and J ends lost 0 bases and 6 bases, in that order; junction bases with no gene match: 6. The CDR3 DNA is TGCGCCAGCAGCTTGGGACTAGCGGGGTATGCCGATACGCAGTATTTT. Protein product: CASSLGLAGYADTQYF.

The chain joins TRBV12-3 or TRBV12-4 to TRBJ2-1; no clear D. V was trimmed by 5 bases and J by 1 base, leaving 6 bases between them. The CDR3 length is 13 residues. CDR3 sequence: CASSLGSYNEQFF. The CDR3 nucleotides are TGTGCCAGCAGTCTCGGGTCCTACAATGAGCAGTTCTTC.

This clone was seen a few times. The chain links TRBV27 to TRBJ1-2; D perhaps matches TRBD1 (5 bases). The V gene's germline CDR1 is MNHEY and CDR2 SMNVEV (reference sequence). The V end was cut by 5 bases, the J end by 0 bases, with 22 bases between. This CDR3 is built from 18 residues. For the CDR3, the DNA is TGTGCCAGCAGTAGAAGGCCGGCGCCGGGGGGATCTAACTATGGCTACACCTTC. Translation: CASSRRPAPGGSNYGYTF.